This T cell receptor beta chain was found in a study of T-cell reconstitution after alpha-beta-depleted transplantation in children. Whole-study results and caveats: Some patients' high day-60 TCRbeta diversity was attributed to recipient cells surviving conditioning.

The CDR3 contains 18 residues. V shed 4 bases, J shed 5 bases, and the junction held 12 bases outside the gene matches. CDR1 and CDR2 (germline): MNHEY, SVGEGT. This clonotype was observed at least ten times. Its antigen remains unknown. Library preparation (for TCRbeta) was performed with unique molecular identifiers. TCRdb processed the PCR reads anew with MiXCR; each CDR3 protein has one entry. The sample includes 200,000 or so distinct CDR3 sequences, roughly 6% of them seen just once. This specimen consisted of PBMCs, obtained before TCRalphabeta/CD19-depleted stem cell transplant. The gene calls are TRBV6-2 or TRBV6-3 and TRBJ2-1; 12 bases agree with TRBD2. The sequence was collected from a girl under two years old with combined immunodeficiency, due to receive a stem cell transplant. The CDR3 DNA sequence: TGTGCCAGCAGTTTCACCCCCCTGGCTAGCGGGGGGGACAATGAGCAGTTCTTC. Translated, it gives CASSFTPLASGGDNEQFF.